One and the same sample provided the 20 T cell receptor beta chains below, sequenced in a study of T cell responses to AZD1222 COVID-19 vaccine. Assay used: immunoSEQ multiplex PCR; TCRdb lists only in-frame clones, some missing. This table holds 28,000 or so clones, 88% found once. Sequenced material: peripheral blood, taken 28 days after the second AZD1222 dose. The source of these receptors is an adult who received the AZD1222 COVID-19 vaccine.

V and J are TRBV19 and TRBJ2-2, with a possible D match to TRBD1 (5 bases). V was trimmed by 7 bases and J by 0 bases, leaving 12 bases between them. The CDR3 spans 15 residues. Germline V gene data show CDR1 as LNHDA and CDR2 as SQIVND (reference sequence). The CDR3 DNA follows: TGTGCCAGTACCAAGACAGACCCGAACACCGGGGAGCTGTTTTTT. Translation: CASTKTDPNTGELFF.

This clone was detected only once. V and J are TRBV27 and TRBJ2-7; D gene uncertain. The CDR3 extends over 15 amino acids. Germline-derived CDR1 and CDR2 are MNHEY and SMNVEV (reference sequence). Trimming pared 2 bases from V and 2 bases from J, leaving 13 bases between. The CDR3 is CASSLGTARTYEQYF. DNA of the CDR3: TGTGCCAGCAGTTTAGGAACAGCCCGCACCTACGAGCAGTACTTC.

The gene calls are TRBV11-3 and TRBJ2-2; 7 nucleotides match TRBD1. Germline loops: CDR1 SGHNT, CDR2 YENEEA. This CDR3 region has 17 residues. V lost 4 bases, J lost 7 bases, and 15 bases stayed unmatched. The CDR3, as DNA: TGTGCCAGCAGCTCGGGGACAGAGGTGGCCCAGGTCGGGGAGCTGTTTTTT. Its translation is CASSSGTEVAQVGELFF.

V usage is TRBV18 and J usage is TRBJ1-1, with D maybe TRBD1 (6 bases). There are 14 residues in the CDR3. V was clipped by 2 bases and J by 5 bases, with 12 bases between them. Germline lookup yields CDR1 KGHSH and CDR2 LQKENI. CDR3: CASSPGGTGTEAFF. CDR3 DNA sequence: TGTGCCAGCTCACCAGGGGGCACGGGAACTGAAGCTTTCTTT.

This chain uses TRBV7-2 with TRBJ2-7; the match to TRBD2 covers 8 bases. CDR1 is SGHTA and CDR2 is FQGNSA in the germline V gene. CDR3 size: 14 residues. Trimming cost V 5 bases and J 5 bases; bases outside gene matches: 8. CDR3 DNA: TGTGCCAGCAGCCCCCCCGGGGGGGCTCACGAGCAGTACTTC. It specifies CASSPPGGAHEQYF.

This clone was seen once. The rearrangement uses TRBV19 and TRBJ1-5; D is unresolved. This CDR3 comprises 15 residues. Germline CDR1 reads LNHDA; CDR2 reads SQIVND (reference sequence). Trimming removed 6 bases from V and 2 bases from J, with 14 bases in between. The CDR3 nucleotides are TGTGCCAGTAGCCTGGAGGGATATGGCAATCAGCCCCAGCATTTT. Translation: CASSLEGYGNQPQHF. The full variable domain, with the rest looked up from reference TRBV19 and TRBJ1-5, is DGGITQSPKYLFRKEGQNVTLSCEQNLNHDAMYWYRQDPGQGLRLIYYSQIVNDFQKGDIAEGYSVSREKKESFPLTVTSAQKNPTAFYLCASSLEGYGNQPQHFGDGTRLSIL.

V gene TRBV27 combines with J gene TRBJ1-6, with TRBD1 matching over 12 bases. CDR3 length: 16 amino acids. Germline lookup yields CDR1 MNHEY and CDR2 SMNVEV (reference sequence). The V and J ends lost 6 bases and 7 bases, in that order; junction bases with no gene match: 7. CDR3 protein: CASRTGQGARNSPLHF. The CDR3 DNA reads TGTGCCAGCAGGACGGGACAGGGGGCCCGAAATTCACCCCTCCACTTT.

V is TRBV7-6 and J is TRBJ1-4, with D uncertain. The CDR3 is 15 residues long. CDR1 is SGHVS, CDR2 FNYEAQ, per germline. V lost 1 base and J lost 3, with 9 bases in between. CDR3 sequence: CASSLEESANEKLFF. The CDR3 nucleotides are TGTGCCAGCAGCTTAGAGGAGTCGGCTAATGAAAAACTGTTTTTT.

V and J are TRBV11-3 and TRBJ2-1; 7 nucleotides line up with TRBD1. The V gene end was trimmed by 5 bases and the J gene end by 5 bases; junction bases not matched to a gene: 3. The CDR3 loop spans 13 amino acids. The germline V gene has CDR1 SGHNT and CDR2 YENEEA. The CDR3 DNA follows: TGTGCCAGCAGCCTGGGACAGAACAATGAGCAGTTCTTC. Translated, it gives CASSLGQNNEQFF.

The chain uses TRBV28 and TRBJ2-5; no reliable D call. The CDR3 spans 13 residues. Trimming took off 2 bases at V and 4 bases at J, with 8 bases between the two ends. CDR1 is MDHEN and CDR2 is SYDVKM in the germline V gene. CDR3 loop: CASSLRFRETQYF. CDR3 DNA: TGTGCCAGCAGTTTACGTTTTAGAGAGACCCAGTACTTC.

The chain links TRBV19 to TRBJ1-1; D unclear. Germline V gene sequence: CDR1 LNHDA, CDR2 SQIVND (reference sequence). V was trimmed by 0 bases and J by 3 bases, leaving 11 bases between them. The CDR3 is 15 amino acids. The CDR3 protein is CASSIDLTADTEAFF. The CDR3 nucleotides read TGTGCCAGTAGTATAGATCTAACAGCAGACACTGAAGCTTTCTTT.

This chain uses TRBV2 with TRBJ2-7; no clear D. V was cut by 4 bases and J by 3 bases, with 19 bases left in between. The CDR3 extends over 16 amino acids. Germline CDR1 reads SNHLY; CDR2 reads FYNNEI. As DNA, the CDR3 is TGTGCCAGCAGTGCGAGCACTTCTTACGATTTCTACGAGCAGTACTTC. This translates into CASSASTSYDFYEQYF.

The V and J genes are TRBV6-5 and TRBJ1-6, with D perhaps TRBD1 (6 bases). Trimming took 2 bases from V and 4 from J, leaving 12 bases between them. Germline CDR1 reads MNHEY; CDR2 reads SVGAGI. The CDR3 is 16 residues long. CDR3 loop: CASSYGAGAYNSPLHF. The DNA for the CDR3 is TGTGCCAGCAGTTACGGGGCAGGGGCATATAATTCACCCCTCCACTTT.

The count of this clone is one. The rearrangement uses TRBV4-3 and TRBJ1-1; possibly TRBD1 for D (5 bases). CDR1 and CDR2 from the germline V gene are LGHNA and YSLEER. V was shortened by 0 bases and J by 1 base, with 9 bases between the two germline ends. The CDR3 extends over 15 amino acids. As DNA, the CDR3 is TGCGCCAGCAGCCAAGATGGCAGGGCGAACACTGAAGCTTTCTTT. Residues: CASSQDGRANTEAFF.

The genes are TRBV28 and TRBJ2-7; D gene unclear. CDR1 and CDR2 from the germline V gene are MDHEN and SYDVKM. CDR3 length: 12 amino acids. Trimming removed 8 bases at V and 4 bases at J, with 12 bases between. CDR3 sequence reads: CASFQVPYEQYF. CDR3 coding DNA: TGTGCCAGCTTTCAGGTCCCGTACGAGCAGTACTTC.

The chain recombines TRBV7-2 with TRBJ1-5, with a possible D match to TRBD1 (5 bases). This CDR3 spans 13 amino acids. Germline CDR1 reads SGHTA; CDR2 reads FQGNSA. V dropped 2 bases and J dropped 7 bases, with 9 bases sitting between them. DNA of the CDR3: TGTGCCAGCAGCTTAACACCAGGGCAGCCCCAGCATTTT. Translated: CASSLTPGQPQHF.

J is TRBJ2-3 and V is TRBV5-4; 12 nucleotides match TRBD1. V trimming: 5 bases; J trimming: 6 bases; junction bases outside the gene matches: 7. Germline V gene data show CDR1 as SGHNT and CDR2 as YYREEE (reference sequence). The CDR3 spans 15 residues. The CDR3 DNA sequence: TGTGCCAGCAGGGCCGGGACAGGGGGCTTGGATACGCAGTATTTT. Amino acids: CASRAGTGGLDTQYF. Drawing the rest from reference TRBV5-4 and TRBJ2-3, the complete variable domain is ETGVTQSPTHLIKTRGQQVTLRCSSQSGHNTVSWYQQALGQGPQFIFQYYREEENGRGNFPPRFSGLQFPNYSSELNVNALELDDSALYLCASRAGTGGLDTQYFGPGTRLTVL.

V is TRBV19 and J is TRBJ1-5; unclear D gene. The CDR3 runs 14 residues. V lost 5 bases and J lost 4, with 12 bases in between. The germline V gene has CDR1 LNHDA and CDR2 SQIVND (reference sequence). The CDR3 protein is CASSPSHTNQPQHF. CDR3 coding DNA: TGTGCCAGTAGTCCGAGCCATACGAATCAGCCCCAGCATTTT.

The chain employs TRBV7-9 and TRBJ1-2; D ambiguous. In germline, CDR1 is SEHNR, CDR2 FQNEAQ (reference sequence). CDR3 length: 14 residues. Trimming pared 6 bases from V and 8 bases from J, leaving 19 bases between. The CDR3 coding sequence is TGTGCCAGCAGTCCCCTCGGAGCCAGAATAGGCTACACCTTC. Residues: CASSPLGARIGYTF.

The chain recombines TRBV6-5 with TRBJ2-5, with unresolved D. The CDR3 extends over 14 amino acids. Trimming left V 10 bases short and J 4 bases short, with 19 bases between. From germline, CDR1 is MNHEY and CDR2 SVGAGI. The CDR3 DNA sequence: TGTGCCACCGAGACACTCACTGCGCGAGAGACCCAGTACTTC. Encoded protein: CATETLTARETQYF.